This T cell receptor (beta chain) was documented in a study of vaccination and CD4 T cells after COVID-19. Cultured CD4+ T cell DNA was sequenced using the Oncomine TCR Beta short-read assay. It was cultured CD4+ T cells from which genomic DNA was extracted. TCRdb called the PCR reads again in MiXCR, with one record for every CDR3 protein. The data contain tens of thousands of distinct CDR3 sequences, 30% to 45% of them seen just once; the ten biggest clones take up 8.6%. From germline, CDR1 is SQVTM and CDR2 ANQGSEA. The V gene lost 0 bases and the J gene lost 7 bases, with 13 bases spanning the gap. The CDR3 covers 13 residues. On this clonotype: As yet, its antigen is unknown.

Indicated time point: late sampling 161 to 241 days after vaccination in a few convalescent patients. Treatment meaning: roughly 10-day PBMC culture with coronavirus spike peptide pools or control peptides (ViraFEST assay). Peptide-pool expansion of antigen-specific T cells preceded TCR sequencing in ViraFEST. In this cohort, PCR tests turned positive between March and December 2020, predating US Alpha, Beta and Delta variants. The rearrangement links TRBV29-1 to TRBJ2-7; D ambiguous. This clonotype was sampled from a human donor who had recovered from COVID-19. Sequenced here: CD4+ T cells from blood, cultured in vitro, sampled about 7 months after SARS-CoV-2 vaccination. CDR3 amino acids: CSVEDARVREQYF. CDR3 nucleotide sequence: TGCAGCGTTGAAGACGCCCGAGTGAGGGAGCAGTACTTC.